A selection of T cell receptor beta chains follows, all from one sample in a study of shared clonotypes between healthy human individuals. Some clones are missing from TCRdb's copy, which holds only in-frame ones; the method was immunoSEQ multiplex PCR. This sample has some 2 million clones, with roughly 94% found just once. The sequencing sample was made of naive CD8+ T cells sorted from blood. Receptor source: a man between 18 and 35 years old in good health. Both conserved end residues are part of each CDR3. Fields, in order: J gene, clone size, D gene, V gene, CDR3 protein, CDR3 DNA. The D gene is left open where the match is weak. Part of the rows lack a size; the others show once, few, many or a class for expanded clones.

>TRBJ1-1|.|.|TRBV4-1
CASSQEWGDTEAFF
TGCGCCAGCAGCCAAGAGTGGGGGGACACTGAAGCTTTCTTT
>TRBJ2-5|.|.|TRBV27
CASSPPRGSGPRETQYF
TGTGCCAGCAGTCCTCCGCGTGGTAGCGGTCCGAGGGAGACCCAGTACTTC
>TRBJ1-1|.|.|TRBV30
CAWSVLQGGEAFF
TGTGCCTGGAGTGTATTGCAGGGTGGTGAAGCTTTCTTT
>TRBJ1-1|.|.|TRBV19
CASSLGPNTEAFF
TGTGCCAGTAGCCTCGGTCCAAACACTGAAGCTTTCTTT
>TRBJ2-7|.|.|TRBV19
CASSIAPGPQAYEQYF
TGTGCCAGTAGTATAGCTCCGGGCCCCCAAGCCTACGAGCAGTACTTC
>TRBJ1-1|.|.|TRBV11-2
CASSFSGMNTEAFF
TGTGCCAGCAGCTTCTCAGGCATGAACACTGAAGCTTTCTTT
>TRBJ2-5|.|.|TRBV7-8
CASSLGEETQYF
TGTGCCAGCAGCTTAGGAGAAGAGACCCAGTACTTC
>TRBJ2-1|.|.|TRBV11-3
CASSLGLLGVNEQFF
TGTGCCAGCAGCTTGGGGCTTTTGGGGGTAAATGAGCAGTTCTTC
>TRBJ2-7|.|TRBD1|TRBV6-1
CASSEDGRDRLYEQYF
TGTGCCAGCAGTGAAGACGGAAGGGACAGGCTTTACGAGCAGTACTTC
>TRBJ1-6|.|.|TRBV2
CASSPLGGYSYNSPLHF
TGTGCCAGCAGCCCCCTGGGGGGATACTCCTATAATTCACCCCTCCACTTT
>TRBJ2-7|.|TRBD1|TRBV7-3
CASSPTPTGPYEQYF
TGTGCCAGCAGCCCAACCCCGACAGGGCCCTACGAGCAGTACTTC
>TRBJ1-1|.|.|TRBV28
CASSLGGASTEAFF
TGTGCCAGCAGTTTGGGCGGGGCCAGCACTGAAGCTTTCTTT
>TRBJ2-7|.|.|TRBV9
CASGGARREQYF
TGTGCCAGCGGCGGGGCCCGCCGCGAGCAGTACTTC
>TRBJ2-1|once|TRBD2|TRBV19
CASSLAYYNEQFF
TGTGCCAGCTCACTAGCGTACTACAATGAGCAGTTCTTC
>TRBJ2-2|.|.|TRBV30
CAWSPDPGTGELFF
TGTGCCTGGAGTCCGGACCCGGGGACCGGGGAGCTGTTTTTT
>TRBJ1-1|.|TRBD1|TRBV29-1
CSAEGAAEAFF
TGCAGCGCCGAGGGGGCGGCTGAAGCTTTCTTT
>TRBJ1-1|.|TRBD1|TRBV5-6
CASSAEYRTGENTEAFF
TGTGCCAGCAGCGCGGAGTATCGGACAGGAGAAAACACTGAAGCTTTCTTT